The 26 T cell receptor beta chains listed next were all sequenced from one sample in a study of CD8 T cells in ankylosing spondylitis. TCRdb analysed the 5' RACE reads with MiXCR anew, one entry per CDR3 protein. The profile shows about 300,000 distinct CDR3 sequences, under 25% of them singletons. The sequencing sample was made of blood, either unsorted or a sorted T cell fraction (not recorded which). The receptors come from a female donor with ankylosing spondylitis or in good health (not recorded which).

This clonotype was recorded only once. The chain couples TRBV19 to TRBJ2-1, with 9 positions matching TRBD1. Trimming took 3 bases from V and 7 from J; bases not matched to a gene: 7. CDR1 LNHDA and CDR2 SQIVND come from the germline V gene (reference sequence). The CDR3 has 15 amino acids. CDR3 amino acids: CASSMGGQGWNEQFF. CDR3 DNA: TGTGCCAGTAGTATGGGGGGACAGGGATGGAATGAGCAGTTCTTC.

The chain couples TRBV29-1 to TRBJ2-7; 8 nucleotides agree with TRBD2. CDR1 and CDR2 from the germline V gene are SQVTM and ANQGSEA. This CDR3 has 14 amino acids. V shed 6 bases, J shed 1 base, and the junction held 8 bases outside the gene matches. CDR3 protein: CSVAGGSGSYEQYF. DNA for the CDR3: TGCAGCGTCGCGGGGGGTAGCGGGTCCTACGAGCAGTACTTC.

This clonotype was detected a few times. The rearrangement uses TRBV5-1 and TRBJ1-1; D is unresolved. This CDR3 has 22 residues. The germline V gene encodes CDR1 SGHRS and CDR2 YFSETQ. Trimming took 3 bases from V and 0 from J, leaving 33 bases between them. In nucleotides, the CDR3 is TGCGCCAGCAGCTCTTCACCCCCCCCGCACGAAGCCTTACGGCCAATGAACACTGAAGCTTTCTTT. Translation: CASSSSPPPHEALRPMNTEAFF. Together with reference TRBV5-1 and TRBJ1-1, the CDR3 gives the full variable domain: KAGVTQTPRYLIKTRGQQVTLSCSPISGHRSVSWYQQTPGQGLQFLFEYFSETQRNKGNFPGRFSGRQFSNSRSEMNVSTLELGDSALYLCASSSSPPPHEALRPMNTEAFFGQGTRLTVV.

There are a few counts of this clonotype. The chain joins TRBV5-1 to TRBJ2-1; D gene unclear. With 4 bases removed from V and 2 bases from J, the gap between germline ends came to 13 bases. The germline CDR1 and CDR2 sequences are SGHRS and YFSETQ. This CDR3 has 15 residues. The CDR3: CASSDLQGPYNEQFF. DNA for the CDR3: TGCGCCAGCAGCGACCTCCAAGGCCCCTACAATGAGCAGTTCTTC.

This clonotype has just a few counts. The rearrangement links TRBV19 to TRBJ1-2; D unclear. Germline values: CDR1 LNHDA, CDR2 SQIVND (reference sequence). The CDR3 contains 13 residues. Trimming cost V 4 bases and J 8 bases, with 14 bases left between them. The CDR3 loop is CASSTFYSEGYTF. The CDR3 DNA reads TGTGCCAGTAGTACCTTTTACTCGGAGGGCTACACCTTC.

The chain uses TRBV7-9 and TRBJ2-2, with D perhaps TRBD1 or TRBD2 (5 bases each). CDR1 is SEHNR and CDR2 is FQNEAQ in the germline V gene (reference sequence). This CDR3 region has 14 residues. Trimming took off 8 bases at V and 6 bases at J, with 16 bases between the two ends. The CDR3, as DNA: TGTGCCAGCTTCGAGATGGGGGAACCCGGGGAGCTGTTTTTT. Residues: CASFEMGEPGELFF.

The V call is TRBV11-3, the J call TRBJ2-1; D may be TRBD2 (5 bases). The CDR3 has 12 amino acids. V was trimmed by 5 bases and J by 10 bases, leaving 12 bases between them. Germline V gene sequence: CDR1 SGHNT, CDR2 YENEEA. DNA for the CDR3: TGTGCCAGCAGCCCCCCCAGCGGAGAGCAGTTCTTC. It specifies CASSPPSGEQFF.

The chain recombines TRBV7-2 with TRBJ2-3, with D possibly matching TRBD2 (6 bases). Germline V gene lookup returns CDR1 SGHTA and CDR2 FQGNSA. The CDR3 length is 15 residues. Trimming pared 4 bases from V and 0 bases from J, leaving 11 bases between. CDR3 sequence: CASSSPGTSTDTQYF. Written as DNA, the CDR3 is TGTGCCAGCAGCTCGCCCGGGACTAGCACAGATACGCAGTATTTT.

This clonotype was seen many times. The chain links TRBV7-2 to TRBJ2-3; 8 positions match TRBD1. The germline gives CDR1 SGHTA, CDR2 FQGNSA. This CDR3 comprises 14 residues. The ends lost 5 bases at V and 3 bases at J; junction bases unmatched: 4. The CDR3 protein is CASSQDRATDTQYF. In nucleotides, the CDR3 is TGTGCCAGCAGCCAGGACAGGGCGACAGATACGCAGTATTTT. Full variable domain (rest looked up from reference TRBV7-2 and TRBJ2-3): GAGVSQSPSNKVTEKGKDVELRCDPISGHTALYWYRQSLGQGLEFLIYFQGNSAPDKSGLPSDRFSAERTGGSVSTLTIQRTQQEDSAVYLCASSQDRATDTQYFGPGTRLTVL.

The chain is built from TRBV6-5 and TRBJ2-7, with a possible D match to TRBD2 (6 bases). The V gene's germline CDR1 is MNHEY and CDR2 SVGAGI. The CDR3 sequence is 16 residues long. Between the trimmed V and J ends, which lost 4 bases and 0 bases, there was a span of 16 bases. CDR3 sequence (DNA): TGTGCCAGCAGTTTCCTTAGCGGCGGGAACTCCTACGAGCAGTACTTC. Translation: CASSFLSGGNSYEQYF.

The J gene is TRBJ2-1, the V gene TRBV12-3 or TRBV12-4, with D tentatively TRBD1 or TRBD2 (5 bases each). Trimming took off 7 bases at V and 8 bases at J, with 21 bases between the two ends. There are 15 residues in the CDR3. CDR3 sequence reads: CASTLGAGHVDEQFF. CDR3 in DNA: TGTGCCAGCACCCTCGGGGCAGGACACGTCGATGAGCAGTTCTTC.

There are many counts of this clonotype. The chain uses TRBV4-3 and TRBJ2-1, with D possibly being TRBD2 (5 bases). This CDR3 region has 15 residues. The germline gives CDR1 LGHNA, CDR2 YSLEER. V gave up 4 bases and J gave up 1 base, with 11 bases separating them. The CDR3 sequence is CASSPLSGSYNEQFF. For the CDR3, the DNA is TGCGCCAGCAGCCCCCTAAGCGGATCCTACAATGAGCAGTTCTTC.

The chain combines TRBV4-3 with TRBJ2-3; 7 nucleotides line up with TRBD1. CDR1 is LGHNA, CDR2 YSLEER, per germline. Germline trimming cut 4 bases from V and 0 bases from J; bases unmatched to any gene: 7. This CDR3 is built from 16 residues. The CDR3 nucleotides read TGCGCCAGCAGCCGCCACAGGGGTAGAAGCACAGATACGCAGTATTTT. Translated, it gives CASSRHRGRSTDTQYF.

This clonotype was seen a few times. This chain connects TRBV6-5 to TRBJ1-1; D is ambiguous. This CDR3 spans 15 amino acids. The germline V and J ends were trimmed by 2 bases and 2 bases, with 12 bases remaining between them. The germline gives CDR1 MNHEY, CDR2 SVGAGI. CDR3 loop: CASSYGRGGNTEAFF. For the CDR3, the DNA is TGTGCCAGCAGTTACGGTCGCGGAGGCAACACTGAAGCTTTCTTT.

This clonotype was seen more than once but under ten times. The V call is TRBV20-1, the J call TRBJ2-1; 9 bases are a match to TRBD2. The germline V gene encodes CDR1 DFQATT and CDR2 SNEGSKA (reference sequence). V lost 5 bases to trimming and J lost 3 bases; unmatched junction nucleotides: 11. The CDR3 loop spans 16 amino acids. CDR3 nucleotide sequence: TGCAGTGCTTTAGCGGCGGGAGGGGGATTCTACAATGAGCAGTTCTTC. This encodes CSALAAGGGFYNEQFF.

This clonotype was seen only once. This rearrangement joins TRBV19 to TRBJ2-5, with a possible D match to TRBD2 (5 bases). The CDR3 is 13 residues long. Germline V gene lookup returns CDR1 LNHDA and CDR2 SQIVND (reference sequence). Trimming left V 6 bases short and J 10 bases short, with 18 bases between. CDR3: CASSPPGYRGQYF. CDR3 coding DNA: TGTGCCAGTAGCCCCCCCGGCTACCGGGGCCAGTACTTC.

This chain uses TRBV27 with TRBJ1-2; 10 bases align to TRBD1. Unmatched junction bases numbered 7, after V lost 5 bases and J lost 4 bases. Germline V gives CDR1 MNHEY, CDR2 SMNVEV (reference sequence). There are 15 residues in the CDR3. The DNA for the CDR3 is TGTGCCAGCAGTCCCCTGGACAGGGGGGCCTATGGCTACACCTTC. The encoded protein is CASSPLDRGAYGYTF.

This clonotype was seen only a few times. V usage is TRBV10-3 and J usage is TRBJ2-3; 12 bases map to TRBD2. Trimming took 0 bases from V and 4 from J; bases not matched to a gene: 5. CDR3 length equals 17 residues. Germline lookup yields CDR1 ENHRY and CDR2 SYGVKD. CDR3 DNA sequence: TGTGCCATCAGTGAGTCGACGACTAGCGGGAGTGCAGATACGCAGTATTTT. Translating gives CAISESTTSGSADTQYF.

The chain employs TRBV12-3 or TRBV12-4 and TRBJ1-2; D is undetermined. V was clipped by 3 bases and J by 6 bases, with 5 bases between them. This CDR3 region has 11 residues. Here the CDR3 reads CASSFSDGYTF. The CDR3 DNA is TGTGCCAGCAGTTTCTCGGATGGCTACACCTTC.

This clonotype was seen more than once but under ten times. The rearrangement uses TRBV25-1 and TRBJ2-5; D uncertain. V lost 8 bases, J lost 5 bases, and 6 bases lay in between. CDR3 length: 10 residues. CDR1 and CDR2 from the germline V gene are MGHDK and SYGVNS. CDR3 nucleotides: TGTGCCAGCCTAGGGGAGACCCAGTACTTC. Encoded protein: CASLGETQYF.

This clonotype has a count of ten or more. The chain is built from TRBV7-3 and TRBJ2-1, with D perhaps given as TRBD1 or TRBD2 (5 bases each). The CDR3 has 13 residues. The V gene lost 5 bases and the J gene lost 5 bases, with 10 bases spanning the gap. Looked up from germline, CDR1 is SGHTA and CDR2 is FQGTGA. CDR3 DNA sequence: TGTGCCAGCAGCCCGGGACCAAACAATGAGCAGTTCTTC. It encodes CASSPGPNNEQFF.

The chain links TRBV29-1 to TRBJ1-4; 7 positions agree with TRBD1. J was trimmed by 0 bases and V by 7 bases; bases with no gene match: 5. CDR1 and CDR2 from the germline V gene are SQVTM and ANQGSEA. There are 14 residues in the CDR3. CDR3 residues: CSAGTVATNEKLFF. The CDR3 coding sequence is TGCAGCGCCGGGACAGTTGCAACTAATGAAAAACTGTTTTTT.

V is TRBV5-1 and J is TRBJ2-7, with a weak D call TRBD1 (6 bases). Germline lookup yields CDR1 SGHRS and CDR2 YFSETQ. CDR3 length: 13 amino acids. Deletions cut 5 bases from V and 2 bases from J, with 11 bases between. CDR3 amino acids: CASRWDTAYEQYF. CDR3 nucleotides: TGCGCCAGCAGATGGGACACCGCCTACGAGCAGTACTTC.

This clonotype was seen a handful of times. The chain is built from TRBV20-1 and TRBJ2-1; the D call may be TRBD1 or TRBD2 (6 bases each). This CDR3 is built from 14 residues. Germline V gene data show CDR1 as DFQATT and CDR2 as SNEGSKA (reference sequence). The V end was cut by 4 bases, the J end by 7 bases, with 17 bases between. DNA of the CDR3: TGCAGTGCTAAGAGGGGGAGGCTAGGGAATGAGCAGTTCTTC. Translating it yields CSAKRGRLGNEQFF.

This clonotype was detected a few times. The chain employs TRBV7-2 and TRBJ2-1; D unclear. Germline-derived CDR1 and CDR2 are SGHTA and FQGNSA. The CDR3 has 14 residues. The ends were cut back, 1 base at V and 5 bases at J, with 9 bases in the middle. CDR3 coding DNA: TGTGCCAGCAGCTTAGGACACTCGAACAATGAGCAGTTCTTC. Encoded protein: CASSLGHSNNEQFF.

This clonotype was seen ten or more times. The chain recombines TRBV12-3 or TRBV12-4 with TRBJ2-3; D not resolved. V lost 5 bases, J lost 9 bases, and 9 bases lay in between. This CDR3 is 11 amino acids long. The CDR3: CASSRVGTQYF. CDR3 nucleotide sequence: TGTGCCAGCAGTCGGGTGGGGACGCAGTATTTT.